These 4 T cell receptor beta chains were sequenced from one sample in a study of CXCR3-negative and CXCR3-positive naive CD8 T cells. Points from the study as a whole: Naive cells with CXCR3 showed TRB CDR3s that were more hydrophobic than those in CXCR3-negative naive cells.

All TRB cDNA libraries came from 5' RACE performed with UMI labels. TCRdb reprocessed the 5' RACE reads, keeping one entry per CDR3 protein, no DNA. The sample is made up of more than 80,000 distinct CDR3 sequences, and the top ten hold approximately 0.82% of it. These receptors have no identified antigens. Sequencing was carried out using naive CXCR3+ CD8+ T cells from blood. Subset defined: CD45RO-CCR7+CD27+CD95- naive CD8+ T cells expressing CXCR3 (TNR3+). These receptors were collected from a human donor in good health. Some clones in this sample may be carry-over from other donors' samples.

The chain couples TRBV15 to TRBJ2-3. Per germline, CDR1 LNHNV and CDR2 YYDKDF (reference sequence). The CDR3 runs to 15 residues. CDR3 region: CATSRDTSGTDTQYF.

V is TRBV27 and J is TRBJ2-6; the D call from TCRdb, TRBD1, cannot be confirmed without DNA. Germline CDR1 MNHEY, CDR2 SMNVEV (reference sequence). The CDR3 has 17 residues. The CDR3 here is CASSGGTGPSGANVLTF.

The J gene is TRBJ1-6, the V gene TRBV28. This CDR3 spans 15 amino acids. The germline CDR1 and CDR2 sequences are MDHEN and SYDVKM. The CDR3 protein is CASSLYDGSNSPLHF.

V gene TRBV6-2 or TRBV6-3 combines with J gene TRBJ2-1; the TCRdb D gene call, TRBD1, has no DNA to confirm it. CDR1 and CDR2 from the germline V gene are MNHEY and SVGEGT. The CDR3 has 14 amino acids. This chain's CDR3 is CASSYGPAPSEQFF.